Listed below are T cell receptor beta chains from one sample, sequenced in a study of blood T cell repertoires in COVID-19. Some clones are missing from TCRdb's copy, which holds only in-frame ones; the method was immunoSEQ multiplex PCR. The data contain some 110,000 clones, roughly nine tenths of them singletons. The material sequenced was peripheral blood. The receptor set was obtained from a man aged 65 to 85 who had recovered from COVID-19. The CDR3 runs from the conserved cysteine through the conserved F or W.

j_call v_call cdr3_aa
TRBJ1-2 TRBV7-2 CASSSRQRGGYTF
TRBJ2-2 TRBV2 CASRDDRGRTGELFF
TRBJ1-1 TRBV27 CASSFRTGRTFF
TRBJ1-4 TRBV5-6 CASRRTGENEKLFF
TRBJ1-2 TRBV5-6 CASSLRQGHYGYTF
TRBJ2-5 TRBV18 CASSPGQQETQYF
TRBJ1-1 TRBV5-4 CASSPPGQTEAFF
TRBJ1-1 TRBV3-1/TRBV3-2 CASSQQGGTEAFF
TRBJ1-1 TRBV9 CASSQGGNTEAFF
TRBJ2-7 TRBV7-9 CASSFGTGKLEQYF
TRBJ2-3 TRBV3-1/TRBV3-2 CASSQVASPTDTQYF
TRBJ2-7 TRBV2 CACYRDSSYEQYF
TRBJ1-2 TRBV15 CATSRAQTGGNGYTF
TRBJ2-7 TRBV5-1 CASSGTSGSYEQYF
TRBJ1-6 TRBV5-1 CASSLGDRNSPLHF
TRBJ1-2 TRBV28 CASSLYRPGAYGYTF
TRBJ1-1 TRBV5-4 CASSDRVNTEAFF
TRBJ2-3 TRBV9 CASSVASLAADTQYF
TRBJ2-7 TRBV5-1 CASSLEGLAGEDEQYF
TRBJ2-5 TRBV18 CASSPAAGIGGETQYF
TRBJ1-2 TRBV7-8 CASSLAPDYGYTF
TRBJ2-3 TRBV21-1 CASSPWPSGECGTDTQYF
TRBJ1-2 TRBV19 CASSRSNYGYTF
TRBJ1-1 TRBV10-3 CAIREDRAAEAFF
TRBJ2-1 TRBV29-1 CSSRDRANEQFF
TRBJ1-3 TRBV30 CAWSSGRGNTIYF
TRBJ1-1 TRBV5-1 CASRYRQGEDEAFF
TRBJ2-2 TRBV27 CASSRQAHTGELFF
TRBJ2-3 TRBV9 CASSSTGTGITDTQYF
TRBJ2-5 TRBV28 CASSLGGYQETQYF